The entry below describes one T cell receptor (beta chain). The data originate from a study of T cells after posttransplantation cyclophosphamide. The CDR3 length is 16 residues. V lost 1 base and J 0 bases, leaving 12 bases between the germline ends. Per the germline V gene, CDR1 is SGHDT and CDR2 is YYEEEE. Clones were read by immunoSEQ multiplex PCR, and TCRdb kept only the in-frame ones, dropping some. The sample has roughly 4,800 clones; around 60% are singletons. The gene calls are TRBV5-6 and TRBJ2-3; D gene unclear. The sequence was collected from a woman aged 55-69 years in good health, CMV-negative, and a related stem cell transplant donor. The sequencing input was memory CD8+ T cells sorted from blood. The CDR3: CASSLSVAPSTDTQYF. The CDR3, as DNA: TGTGCCAGCAGCTTGTCCGTCGCGCCTAGCACAGATACGCAGTATTTT. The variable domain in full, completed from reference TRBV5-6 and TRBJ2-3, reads DAGVTQSPTHLIKTRGQQVTLRCSPKSGHDTVSWYQQALGQGPQFIFQYYEEEERQRGNFPDRFSGHQFPNYSSELNVNALLLGDSALYLCASSLSVAPSTDTQYFGPGTRLTVL.